These T cell receptor beta chains were read from a single sample in a study of blood T cell repertoires in COVID-19. Method: immunoSEQ multiplex PCR; TCRdb's copy keeps in-frame clones and lacks some. Of hundreds of thousands of clones listed, 70% to 90% are singletons. Specimen: PBMCs or T cells enriched from blood (not recorded which). The receptor set was obtained from a woman between 40 and 55 years old with acute COVID-19. Both conserved end residues are part of each CDR3. The D gene is left open where the match is weak. Size is omitted from some rows. Given values are once, few, many or a class for expanded clones.

size	V	J	D	DNA	CDR3
.	TRBV5-1	TRBJ2-5	TRBD1	TGCGCCAGCAGCCTAAGGGGGCCACGAGAGACCCAGTACTTC	CASSLRGPRETQYF
.	TRBV30	TRBJ2-1	TRBD2	TGTGCCTGGAGTGGCGGGGGGAGCTCCTACAATGAGCAGTTCTTC	CAWSGGGSSYNEQFF
.	TRBV9	TRBJ2-1	TRBD1	TGTGCCAGCAGCGGCCGGGACAGGGATTACAATGAGCAGTTCTTC	CASSGRDRDYNEQFF
.	TRBV2	TRBJ1-3	.	TGTGCCAGCAGGCGCGAGGGAACTGGAAACACCATATATTTT	CASRREGTGNTIYF
.	TRBV29-1	TRBJ2-1	TRBD2	TGCAGCGTGGGTCCCCGGGGGGGCTCCTACAATGAGCAGTTCTTC	CSVGPRGGSYNEQFF
.	TRBV5-3	TRBJ2-3	.	TGTGCCAGAAGCTTAAGGTCTAGCGATACGCAGTATTTT	CARSLRSSDTQYF
.	TRBV29-1	TRBJ1-2	.	TGCAGCGTCTCACATCAGGTTTGGGGCTACACCTTC	CSVSHQVWGYTF
.	TRBV7-9	TRBJ2-3	TRBD1	TGTGCCAGCAGCTTAACCGGGACAGGGTATCCAGATACGCAGTATTTT	CASSLTGTGYPDTQYF
.	TRBV5-1	TRBJ2-7	TRBD2	TGCGCCAGCAGCTTGGCCTCTAGCGGGGGGTACGAGCAGTACTTC	CASSLASSGGYEQYF
.	TRBV12-5	TRBJ2-1	TRBD2	TGTGCTAGTGGTTTGGCCGGGACTAGCGGATCCTACAATGAGCAGTTCTTC	CASGLAGTSGSYNEQFF
.	TRBV15	TRBJ1-2	.	TGTGCCACCAGCAGAGTTTGGCCGGGAGAAGATGGCTACACCTTC	CATSRVWPGEDGYTF
.	TRBV5-4	TRBJ2-1	.	TGTGCCAGCAGCTTGGGAGGAGATCGTAATGAGCAGTTCTTC	CASSLGGDRNEQFF
.	TRBV30	TRBJ1-1	.	TGTGCCTGGAGTGTCGGGTCTGGTGAAGCTTTCTTT	CAWSVGSGEAFF
.	TRBV10-2	TRBJ2-2	.	TGCGCCAGCAGAAACCGGGTTGTCAACACCGGGGAGCTGTTTTTT	CASRNRVVNTGELFF
.	TRBV4-1	TRBJ2-7	.	TGCGCCAGCAGCCAAGATCGTTATTACGAGCAGTACTTC	CASSQDRYYEQYF
few	TRBV19	TRBJ2-7	.	TGTGCCAGTAGTATGACACAGGGCTTCTCCTACGAGCAGTACTTC	CASSMTQGFSYEQYF
.	TRBV9	TRBJ2-5	TRBD2	TGTGCCAGCAGCGGTACTAGCGGGGGACAAGAGACCCAGTACTTC	CASSGTSGGQETQYF
.	TRBV3-1/TRBV3-2	TRBJ2-2	.	TGTGCCAGCAGCCACGAACAAATTACGGGGACCGGGGAGCTGTTTTTT	CASSHEQITGTGELFF
.	TRBV21-1	TRBJ1-2	.	TGTGCCAGCAGCGCCCGGCGACTCAACTATGGCTACACCTTC	CASSARRLNYGYTF
.	TRBV29-1	TRBJ2-3	.	TGCAGCGTTGACGAGGATACGCAGTATTTT	CSVDEDTQYF
.	TRBV10-2	TRBJ2-1	TRBD2	TGCGCCAGCAGTGCGACTAGCGGGGGGTGGAGGGATGAGCAGTTCTTC	CASSATSGGWRDEQFF
.	TRBV11-3	TRBJ2-3	TRBD1	TGTGCCAGCAGCCCGGGACAGGGCACAGATACGCAGTATTTT	CASSPGQGTDTQYF
.	TRBV9	TRBJ2-5	.	TGTGCCAGCAGCATCTCCGGGACTCCCCCAGAGACCCAGTACTTC	CASSISGTPPETQYF
.	TRBV5-4	TRBJ2-7	.	TGTGCCAGCAGCCCTCAGTCGGGACTTACCTACGAGCAGTACTTC	CASSPQSGLTYEQYF
.	TRBV20-1	TRBJ1-2	TRBD1	TGCAGTGCCGGGACAGGGGCCTTCACCTTC	CSAGTGAFTF
.	TRBV19	TRBJ2-1	TRBD2	TGTGCCAGTAGGATCGGACGGGGGGTCAATGAGCAGTTCTTC	CASRIGRGVNEQFF
.	TRBV5-4	TRBJ1-1	.	TGTGCCAGCAGCTTGGATGTCCCTAAGGGGGCTGAAGCTTTCTTT	CASSLDVPKGAEAFF
.	TRBV6-1	TRBJ2-7	.	TGTGCCAGCAGTGAATCTGCAGCCTACGAGCAGTACTTC	CASSESAAYEQYF
.	TRBV10-3	TRBJ2-2	.	TGTGCCATCAGTGAAGGCGGGGCCCGCACCGGGGAGCTGTTTTTT	CAISEGGARTGELFF
.	TRBV2	TRBJ1-4	.	TGTGCCAGCAGACCAAACACGGAAAAACTGTTTTTT	CASRPNTEKLFF
.	TRBV30	TRBJ2-1	TRBD2	TGTGCCTGGAAGGGTACTAGCGGTGGGGAGGAGTTCTTC	CAWKGTSGGEEFF
once	TRBV24-1	TRBJ2-1	TRBD2	TGTGCCACCAGTGATTTGCTCTCGCCTAGCGGGACTTACAATGAGCAGTTCTTC	CATSDLLSPSGTYNEQFF
.	TRBV5-6	TRBJ2-1	.	TGTGCCAGCAGCCCCGTCTGGGACTCCACCAATGAGCAGTTCTTC	CASSPVWDSTNEQFF
.	TRBV29-1	TRBJ2-1	TRBD2	TGCAGCGTTTACACTAGCGGGGGATGGAATGAGCAGTTCTTC	CSVYTSGGWNEQFF
.	TRBV29-1	TRBJ1-2	.	TGCAGCGTTGAGCAGGGCGCCTATGGCTACACCTTC	CSVEQGAYGYTF
.	TRBV2	TRBJ1-4	.	TGTGCCAGCAGTCTTCCGGGCCCTACGGGAGGAAAACTGTTTTTT	CASSLPGPTGGKLFF
.	TRBV11-2	TRBJ2-7	TRBD2	TGTGCCAGCAGCTTAGCCGGGGGGTCCCTCTACGAGCAGTACTTC	CASSLAGGSLYEQYF
.	TRBV2	TRBJ2-2	TRBD1	TGTGCCAGCAGTCCGGGACAGGTAACCGGGGAGCTGTTTTTT	CASSPGQVTGELFF
once	TRBV5-1	TRBJ1-2	TRBD1	TGCGCCAGCAGCTTGGACAGGGGTGATAACTATGGCTACACCTTC	CASSLDRGDNYGYTF